This TCR beta chain derives from a study of T cells after yellow fever vaccination. General observations from the study: Most primary-vaccination clones reappeared after the booster (approximately 95% CD4, more than 70% CD8).

Ten or more counts support this clonotype. V shed 5 bases, J shed 7 bases, and the junction held 9 bases outside the gene matches. Germline loops: CDR1 SEHNR, CDR2 FQNEAQ (reference sequence). The CDR3 sequence is 16 residues long. 5'RACE template switching generated TCR cDNA, adding a universal primer site and UMIs. TCRdb analysed the 5' RACE reads with MiXCR anew, one entry per CDR3 protein. The sample lists about 96,000 distinct CDR3 sequences, about 8.4% occurring once. J is TRBJ2-1 and V is TRBV7-9; the match to TRBD2 covers 12 bases. The source of this sequence is a man younger than 35 who received the YFV17D yellow fever vaccine. The sequencing here drew on CD8+ T cells not binding an NS4B(214-222) dextramer, sorted from PBMCs, taken less than 18 days after the first yellow fever vaccination. CDR3 sequence (DNA): TGTGCCAGCAGCGCCCTTCTAGCGGGGGGGCCAAATGAGCAGTTCTTC. Protein sequence: CASSALLAGGPNEQFF.